Below, 7 T cell receptor beta chains from the same sample are listed, as sequenced in a study of T-cell reconstitution after alpha-beta-depleted transplantation in children. Unique molecular identifiers were incorporated when the TCRbeta library was constructed. From the PCR reads, TCRdb called clonotypes with MiXCR, one entry per CDR3 protein. Of fewer than 1 million distinct CDR3 sequences in the sample, 16% are singletons; the top ten hold approximately 4.5%. This sample comprised PBMCs, mostly from graft donor cells, obtained 360 days after TCRalphabeta/CD19-depleted stem cell transplant. The receptors were sampled from a male patient younger than 18 who had a stem cell transplant for acute lymphoblastic leukemia, so the T cells may come from the graft donor.

The V and J genes are TRBV29-1 and TRBJ2-7; the D is unclear. The V end was cut by 6 bases, the J end by 3 bases, with 15 bases between. Germline V gene sequence: CDR1 SQVTM, CDR2 ANQGSEA. CDR3 length: 13 residues. The DNA of the CDR3 is TGCAGCGTCAACGGCGTCGAGGTCTACGAGCAGTACTTC. Protein: CSVNGVEVYEQYF.

In the case of this clonotype: The junction differs from germline at one of its ends, possibly a read error. The chain joins TRBV29-1 to TRBJ2-1; TRBD2 matches 9 bases. Germline CDR1 and CDR2: SQVTM and ANQGSEA. This CDR3 region has 15 residues. The CDR3 DNA sequence: TGCAGCGTTGAATCCCTAGCGGGACATTACAATGAGCGGTTCTTC. This codes for CSVESLAGHYNERFF.

This clonotype has only a few counts. The chain carries TRBV11-1 and TRBJ2-1; 12 positions match TRBD2. V lost 5 bases to trimming and J lost 0 bases; unmatched junction nucleotides: 11. The CDR3 extends over 19 amino acids. Germline values: CDR1 SGHAT, CDR2 FQDESV (reference sequence). CDR3 amino acids: CASSGSPPGLAGSYNEQFF. The CDR3 DNA is TGTGCCAGCAGCGGATCACCTCCGGGACTAGCGGGCTCCTACAATGAGCAGTTCTTC.

The chain recombines TRBV12-3 or TRBV12-4 with TRBJ2-7; a possible D gene is TRBD1 (6 bases). V lost 2 bases, J lost 5 bases, and 13 bases lay in between. This CDR3 contains 14 residues. The CDR3 here is CASSLTPGVHEQYF. The CDR3 region has the DNA TGTGCCAGCAGTTTAACACCAGGGGTCCACGAGCAGTACTTC.

The chain is built from TRBV27 and TRBJ2-5; TRBD1 matches at 11 bases. The germline V gene has CDR1 MNHEY and CDR2 SMNVEV (reference sequence). V lost 5 bases to trimming and J lost 5 bases; unmatched junction nucleotides: 10. The CDR3 is made up of 16 amino acids. CDR3 sequence: CASSNRRTGGRETQYF. The CDR3 nucleotides are TGTGCCAGCAGTAACAGGCGGACAGGGGGCCGGGAGACCCAGTACTTC.

The chain carries TRBV5-5 and TRBJ2-7; TRBD2 is a possible D gene (5 bases). The length of the CDR3 is 14 residues. CDR1 SGHKS and CDR2 YYEKEE come from the germline V gene (reference sequence). Deletions cut 0 bases from V and 6 bases from J, with 13 bases between. The CDR3, as DNA: TGTGCCAGCAGCTTGGACCTAGCAATGGTCGAGCAGTACTTC. Protein: CASSLDLAMVEQYF.

This clonotype was observed once. The genes are TRBV6-4 and TRBJ2-7; 7 nucleotides agree with TRBD2. Trimming took 8 bases from V and 0 from J; bases not matched to a gene: 4. Germline V gene lookup returns CDR1 MRHNA and CDR2 SNTAGT. CDR3 length equals 13 residues. Here the CDR3 DNA reads TGTGCCAGCCTCAGCGGGATCTCCTACGAGCAGTACTTC. This sequence encodes CASLSGISYEQYF.